These T cell receptor beta chains were read from a single sample in a study of CD8 T cells in Susac syndrome. TCRdb redid the calling of the immunoSEQ multiplex PCR reads with MiXCR, one entry per CDR3 protein. The repertoire consists of 69,000 or so distinct CDR3 sequences, with 95% occurring once and the leading ten covering roughly 0.22%. The sample consisted of CD8+ T cells from PBMCs. All receptors derive from a human donor in good health. Each CDR3 is given with its conserved first and last residue. D genes are given only for firm matches. Part of the rows lack a size; the others show once, few, many or a class for expanded clones.

j_gene: TRBJ2-6
d_gene: .
v_gene: TRBV9
abundance: once
CDR3aa: CASSDQGSGANVLTF
CDR3nt: TGTGCCAGCAGTGACCAGGGGTCTGGGGCCAACGTCCTGACTTTC

j_gene: TRBJ2-1
d_gene: .
v_gene: TRBV7-8
abundance: .
CDR3aa: CASSSSPSSYNEQFF
CDR3nt: TGTGCCAGCAGTTCCTCGCCTAGCTCCTACAATGAGCAGTTCTTC

j_gene: TRBJ2-3
d_gene: .
v_gene: TRBV20-1
abundance: .
CDR3aa: CSARDGGGTDTQYF
CDR3nt: TGCAGTGCTAGAGATGGGGGTGGGACAGATACGCAGTATTTT

j_gene: TRBJ2-7
d_gene: .
v_gene: TRBV5-1
abundance: .
CDR3aa: CASSLMGTEQYF
CDR3nt: TGCGCCAGCAGCTTGATGGGGACCGAGCAGTACTTC

j_gene: TRBJ2-2
d_gene: .
v_gene: TRBV10-3
abundance: .
CDR3aa: CAISEGQRELFF
CDR3nt: TGTGCCATCAGTGAGGGACAGAGGGAGCTGTTTTTT

j_gene: TRBJ1-5
d_gene: TRBD1
v_gene: TRBV28
abundance: .
CDR3aa: CASSPQGVRQPQHF
CDR3nt: TGTGCCAGCAGTCCCCAGGGGGTCCGACAGCCCCAGCATTTT

j_gene: TRBJ2-3
d_gene: .
v_gene: TRBV7-2
abundance: .
CDR3aa: CASSQAGARDTQYF
CDR3nt: TGTGCCAGCAGCCAAGCAGGGGCCAGGGATACGCAGTATTTT

j_gene: TRBJ2-1
d_gene: .
v_gene: TRBV11-1
abundance: once
CDR3aa: CASSLKSHNEQFF
CDR3nt: TGTGCCAGCAGCCTAAAGTCCCACAATGAGCAGTTCTTC

j_gene: TRBJ1-2
d_gene: TRBD1
v_gene: TRBV30
abundance: .
CDR3aa: CAWTPTGHGYTF
CDR3nt: TGTGCCTGGACTCCGACAGGGCATGGCTACACCTTC

j_gene: TRBJ1-2
d_gene: TRBD1
v_gene: TRBV7-9
abundance: .
CDR3aa: CASSFGTGDDGYTF
CDR3nt: TGTGCCAGCAGCTTTGGGACAGGGGATGATGGCTACACCTTC

j_gene: TRBJ2-2
d_gene: .
v_gene: TRBV29-1
abundance: .
CDR3aa: CSVVGENTGELFF
CDR3nt: TGCAGCGTGGTTGGGGAAAACACCGGGGAGCTGTTTTTT

j_gene: TRBJ2-7
d_gene: .
v_gene: TRBV6-2/TRBV6-3
abundance: .
CDR3aa: CASSSVPYEQYF
CDR3nt: TGTGCCAGCAGTTCTGTACCCTACGAGCAGTACTTC

j_gene: TRBJ2-7
d_gene: .
v_gene: TRBV28
abundance: .
CDR3aa: CASSFLRSAEQYF
CDR3nt: TGTGCCAGCAGTTTCCTACGCAGTGCCGAGCAGTACTTC